The T cell receptor (beta chain) under discussion was sequenced for a study of cytomegalovirus exposure and HLA in healthy donors. Germline V gene sequence: CDR1 SQVTM, CDR2 ANQGSEA. The CDR3 has 14 residues. The V segment lost 0 bases and the J segment 2 bases; nucleotides outside the gene matches: 1. Study-wide results and caveats: Immune exposure information available was restricted to CMV serostatus.

Researchers ran the PCR with 60 Vbeta and 13 Jbeta primers. Clones were sequenced by immunoSEQ multiplex PCR, and TCRdb holds only the in-frame ones, with some missing. Of over 140,000 clones in the sample, over 75% are singletons; the top ten hold 2% to 2.5%. In regard to this clone: Its antigen is undetermined.

The material sequenced was PBMCs. The source is a man aged 50 to 60 in good health and CMV-seronegative. The J gene is TRBJ1-3, the V gene TRBV29-1; 7 bases fit TRBD1. The CDR3 DNA is TGCAGCGTTGAAGATGGGACAGCTGGAAACACCATATATTTT. The encoded protein is CSVEDGTAGNTIYF.